This T cell receptor beta chain originates from a study of blood T cell repertoires in COVID-19. Study overall: PBMCs, B-cell-depleted T cells, or T cells provided the cDNA or gDNA that made up the material.

In the study's own analysis: The authors estimated nucleated cell counts from reference gene primer amplification. This table comes from immunoSEQ multiplex PCR, and its TCRdb copy is limited to in-frame clones, with some not included. V, J and clone size are taken as reported in that table, and D and trimming were inferred from the DNA itself. The sample contains fewer than 300,000 clones, 85% of which appear only once. The CDR3 consists of 13 residues. Trimming stripped 6 bases from V and 8 bases from J, with 15 bases between. Per germline, CDR1 MNHEY and CDR2 SMNVEV (reference sequence). Cohort placement rested on clinical history that participants reported themselves. Recovery among Cohort 3 donors was established by two negative PCRs, clearance, or symptom resolution.

The source material was PBMCs or T cells enriched from blood (not recorded which). The TCR originated in a woman aged 50 to 60 who had recovered from COVID-19. V is TRBV27 and J is TRBJ2-3, with a tentative D call TRBD2 (5 bases). CDR3 in amino acids: CASSPGSRTTQYF. In nucleotides, the CDR3 is TGTGCCAGCAGCCCGGGGTCTAGGACTACGCAGTATTTT.